This T cell receptor (beta chain) emerged from a study of radiotherapy plus CTLA-4 blockade in lung cancer. On this clone itself: The target antigen is unknown. The sample holds other DNA sequences that translate to the same CDR3.

Patients with chemo-refractory metastatic non-small-cell lung cancer received focal radiation plus CTLA-4 blockade with ipilimumab. Using immunoSEQ multiplex PCR, the repertoire was profiled, and TCRdb retains in-frame clones only, with some absent. The sample shows 35,000 to 40,000 clones, 65% to 90% of them seen only once. Study-level findings and limits: Blood TCR clones of tumor origin expanded after radiotherapy plus ipilimumab. Among reported predictors of response, early blood T cell clone dynamics with interferon-beta performed best.

CDR1 and CDR2 from the germline V gene are ENHRY and SYGVKD. V was clipped by 4 bases and J by 4 bases; unmatched bases: 7. This CDR3 has 15 amino acids. The sequenced sample was peripheral blood, obtained from a patient treated with radiotherapy plus ipilimumab. V usage is TRBV10-3 and J usage is TRBJ2-5; TRBD1 agrees at 9 bases. This TCR derives from a human donor with non-small cell lung cancer whose response to radiotherapy plus ipilimumab could not be evaluated. CDR3 DNA: TGTGCCATCAGTGGGGGACAGGGTTTTCGAGAGACCCAGTACTTC. Protein product: CAISGGQGFRETQYF.